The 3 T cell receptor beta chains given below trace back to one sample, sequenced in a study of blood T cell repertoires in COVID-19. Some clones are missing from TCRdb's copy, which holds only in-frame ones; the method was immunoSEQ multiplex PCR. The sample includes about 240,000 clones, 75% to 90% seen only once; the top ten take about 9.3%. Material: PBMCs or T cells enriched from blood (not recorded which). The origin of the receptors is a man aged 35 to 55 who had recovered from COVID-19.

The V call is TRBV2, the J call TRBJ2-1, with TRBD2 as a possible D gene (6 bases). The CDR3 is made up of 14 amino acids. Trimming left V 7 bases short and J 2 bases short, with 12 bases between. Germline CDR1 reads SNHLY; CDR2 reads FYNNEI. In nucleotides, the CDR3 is TGTGCCAGCACGGCGGGGACGCCCTACAATGAGCAGTTCTTC. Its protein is CASTAGTPYNEQFF.

CDR3 region: CASSAGSNQPQHF. As DNA, the CDR3 is TGTGCCAGCAGCGCGGGAAGCAATCAGCCCCAGCATTTT. The chain joins TRBV5-6 to TRBJ1-5; D unclear. Trimming removed 4 bases from V and 1 base from J, with 6 bases in between. The CDR3 sequence is 13 residues long. In germline, CDR1 is SGHDT, CDR2 YYEEEE. Supplemented by reference TRBV5-6 and TRBJ1-5, the full variable domain reads DAGVTQSPTHLIKTRGQQVTLRCSPKSGHDTVSWYQQALGQGPQFIFQYYEEEERQRGNFPDRFSGHQFPNYSSELNVNALLLGDSALYLCASSAGSNQPQHFGDGTRLSIL.

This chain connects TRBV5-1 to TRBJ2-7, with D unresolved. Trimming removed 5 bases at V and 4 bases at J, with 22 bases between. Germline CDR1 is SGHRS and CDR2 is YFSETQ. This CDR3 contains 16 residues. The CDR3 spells CASRTGSTNLVYEQYF. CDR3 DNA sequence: TGCGCCAGCAGGACGGGTAGCACTAACCTAGTATACGAGCAGTACTTC.